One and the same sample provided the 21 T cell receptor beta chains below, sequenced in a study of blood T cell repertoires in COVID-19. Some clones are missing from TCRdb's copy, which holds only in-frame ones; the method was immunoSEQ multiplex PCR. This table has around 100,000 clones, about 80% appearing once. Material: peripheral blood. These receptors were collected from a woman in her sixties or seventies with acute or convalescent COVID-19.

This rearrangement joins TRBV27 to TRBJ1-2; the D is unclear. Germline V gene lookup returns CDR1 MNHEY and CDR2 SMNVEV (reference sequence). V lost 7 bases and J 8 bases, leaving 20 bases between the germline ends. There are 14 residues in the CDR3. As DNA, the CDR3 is TGTGCCAGCACCGACACCACGGGAGGGAGCGGCTACACCTTC. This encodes CASTDTTGGSGYTF.

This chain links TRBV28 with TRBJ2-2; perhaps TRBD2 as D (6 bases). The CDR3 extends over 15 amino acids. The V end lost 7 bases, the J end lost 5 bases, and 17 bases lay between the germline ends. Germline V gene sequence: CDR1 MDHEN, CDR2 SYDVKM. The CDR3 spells CASIPRRGLTGELFF. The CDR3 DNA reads TGTGCCAGCATTCCTCGCCGGGGGTTGACCGGGGAGCTGTTTTTT.

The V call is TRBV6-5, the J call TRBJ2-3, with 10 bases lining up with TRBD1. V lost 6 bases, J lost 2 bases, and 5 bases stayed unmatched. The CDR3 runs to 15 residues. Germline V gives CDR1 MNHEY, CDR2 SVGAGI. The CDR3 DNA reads TGTGCCAGCAGGAGACAGGGGGCTAACACAGATACGCAGTATTTT. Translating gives CASRRQGANTDTQYF.

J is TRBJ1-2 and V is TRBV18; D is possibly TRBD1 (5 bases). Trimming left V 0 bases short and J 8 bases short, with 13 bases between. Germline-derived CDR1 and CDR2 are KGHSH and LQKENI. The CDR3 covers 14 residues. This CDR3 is CASSPPLDSSGYTF. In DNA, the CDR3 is TGTGCCAGCTCACCACCTTTAGACAGTAGCGGCTACACCTTC. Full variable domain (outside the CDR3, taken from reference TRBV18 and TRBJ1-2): NAGVMQNPRHLVRRRGQEARLRCSPMKGHSHVYWYRQLPEEGLKFMVYLQKENIIDESGMPKERFSAEFPKEGPSILRIQQVVRGDSAAYFCASSPPLDSSGYTFGSGTRLTVV.

Here the CDR3 DNA reads TGTGCCAGCAGCTTAGAACAGGGAGGGTGGTATGGCTACACCTTC. Protein product: CASSLEQGGWYGYTF. The gene calls are TRBV7-2 and TRBJ1-2; D might be TRBD1 (6 bases). CDR3 length: 15 residues. Germline CDR1 and CDR2: SGHTA and FQGNSA. The ends were cut back, 1 base at V and 5 bases at J, with 14 bases in the middle.

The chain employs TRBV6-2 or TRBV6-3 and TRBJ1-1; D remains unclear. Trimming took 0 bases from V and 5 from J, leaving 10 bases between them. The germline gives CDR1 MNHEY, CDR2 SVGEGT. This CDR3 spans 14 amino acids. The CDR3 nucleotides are TGTGCCAGCAGTTACTCTGAGGGAAAGACTGAAGCTTTCTTT. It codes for CASSYSEGKTEAFF.

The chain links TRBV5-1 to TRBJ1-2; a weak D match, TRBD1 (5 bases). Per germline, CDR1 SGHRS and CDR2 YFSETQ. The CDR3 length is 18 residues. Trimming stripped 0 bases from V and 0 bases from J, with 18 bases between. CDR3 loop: CASSLAGEGASTNYGYTF. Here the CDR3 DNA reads TGCGCCAGCAGCTTGGCAGGTGAAGGGGCATCCACTAACTATGGCTACACCTTC.

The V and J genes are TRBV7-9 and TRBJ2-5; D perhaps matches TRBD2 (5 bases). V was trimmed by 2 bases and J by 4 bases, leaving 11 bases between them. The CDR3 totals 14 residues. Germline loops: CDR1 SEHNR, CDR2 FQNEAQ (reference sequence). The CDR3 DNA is TGTGCCAGCAGCTTAAGGTTGGGAGCAGAGACCCAGTACTTC. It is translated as CASSLRLGAETQYF.

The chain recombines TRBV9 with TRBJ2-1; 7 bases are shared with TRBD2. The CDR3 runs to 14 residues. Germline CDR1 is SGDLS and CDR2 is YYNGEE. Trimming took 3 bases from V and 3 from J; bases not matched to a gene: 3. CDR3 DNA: TGTGCCAGCAGCGAACGGGACTACTACAATGAGCAGTTCTTC. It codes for CASSERDYYNEQFF.

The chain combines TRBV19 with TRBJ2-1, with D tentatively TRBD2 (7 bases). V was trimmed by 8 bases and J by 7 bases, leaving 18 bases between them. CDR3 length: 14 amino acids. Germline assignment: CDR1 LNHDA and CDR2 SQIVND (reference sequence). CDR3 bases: TGTGCCAGTTCACGTGGGGGGGGGCCAAATGAGCAGTTCTTC. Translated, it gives CASSRGGGPNEQFF.

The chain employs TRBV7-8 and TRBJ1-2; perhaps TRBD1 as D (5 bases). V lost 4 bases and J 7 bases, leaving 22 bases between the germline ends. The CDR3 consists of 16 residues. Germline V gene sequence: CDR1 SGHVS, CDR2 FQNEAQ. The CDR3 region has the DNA TGTGCCAGCAGCTACGACCCCGGAGGGAGGGGAGGTGGCTACACCTTC. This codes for CASSYDPGGRGGGYTF.

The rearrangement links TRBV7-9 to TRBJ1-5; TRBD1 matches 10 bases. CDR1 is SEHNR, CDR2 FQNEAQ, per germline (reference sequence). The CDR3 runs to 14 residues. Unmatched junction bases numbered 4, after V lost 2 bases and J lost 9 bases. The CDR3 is CASSLQGQGMPQHF. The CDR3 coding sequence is TGTGCCAGCAGCTTACAGGGACAGGGGATGCCCCAGCATTTT.

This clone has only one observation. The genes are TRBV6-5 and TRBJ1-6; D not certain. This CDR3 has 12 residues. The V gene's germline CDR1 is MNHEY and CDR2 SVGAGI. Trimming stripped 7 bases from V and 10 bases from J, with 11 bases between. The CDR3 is CASMSVSSPLHF. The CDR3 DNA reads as TGTGCCAGCATGAGTGTGAGCTCACCCCTCCACTTT.

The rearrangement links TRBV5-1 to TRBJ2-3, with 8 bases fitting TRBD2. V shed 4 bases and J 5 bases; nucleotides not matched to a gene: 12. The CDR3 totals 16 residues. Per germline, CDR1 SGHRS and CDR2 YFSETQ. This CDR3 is CASSPSGGNRLDTQYF. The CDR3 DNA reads TGCGCCAGCAGCCCCAGCGGGGGAAACCGCCTAGATACGCAGTATTTT.

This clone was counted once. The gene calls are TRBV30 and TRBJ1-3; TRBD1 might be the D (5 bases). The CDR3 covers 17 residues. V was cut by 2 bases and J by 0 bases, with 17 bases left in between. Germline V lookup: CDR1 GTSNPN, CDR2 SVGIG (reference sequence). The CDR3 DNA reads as TGTGCCTGGAGTCCCCAGGGACTGACAAACTCTGGAAACACCATATATTTT. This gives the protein CAWSPQGLTNSGNTIYF.

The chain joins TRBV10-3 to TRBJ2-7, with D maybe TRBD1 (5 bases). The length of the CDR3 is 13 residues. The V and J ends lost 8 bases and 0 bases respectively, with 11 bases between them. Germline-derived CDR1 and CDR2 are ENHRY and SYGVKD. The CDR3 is CAIGPGASYEQYF. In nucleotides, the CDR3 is TGTGCCATCGGCCCTGGGGCCTCCTACGAGCAGTACTTC.

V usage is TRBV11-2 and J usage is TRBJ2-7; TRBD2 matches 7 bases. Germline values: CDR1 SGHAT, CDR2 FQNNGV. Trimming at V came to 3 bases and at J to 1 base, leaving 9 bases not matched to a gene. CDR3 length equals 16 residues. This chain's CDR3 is CASSFKGDYLSYEQYF. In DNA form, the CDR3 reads TGTGCCAGCAGCTTTAAAGGGGACTACCTTTCCTACGAGCAGTACTTC.

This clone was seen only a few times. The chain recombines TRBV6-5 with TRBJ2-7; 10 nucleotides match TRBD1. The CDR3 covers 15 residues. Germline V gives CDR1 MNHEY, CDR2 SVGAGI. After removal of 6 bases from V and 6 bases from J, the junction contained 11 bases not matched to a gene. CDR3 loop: CASSRLTGTGAEQYF. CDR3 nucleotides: TGTGCCAGCAGCCGCCTTACCGGGACAGGGGCCGAGCAGTACTTC.

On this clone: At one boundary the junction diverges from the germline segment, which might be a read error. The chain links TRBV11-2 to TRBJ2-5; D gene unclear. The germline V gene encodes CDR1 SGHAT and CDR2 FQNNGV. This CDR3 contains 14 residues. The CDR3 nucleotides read TGTGCCAGCAGCTTAGCTCTTACCGGAGAGGCCCAGTACTTC. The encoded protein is CASSLALTGEAQYF.

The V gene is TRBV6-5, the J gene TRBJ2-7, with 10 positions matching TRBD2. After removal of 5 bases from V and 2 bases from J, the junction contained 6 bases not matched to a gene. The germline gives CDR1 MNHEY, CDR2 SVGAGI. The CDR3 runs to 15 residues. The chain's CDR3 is CASSKPGLAAYEQYV. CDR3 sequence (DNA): TGTGCCAGCAGTAAACCAGGACTAGCGGCCTACGAGCAGTACGTC.

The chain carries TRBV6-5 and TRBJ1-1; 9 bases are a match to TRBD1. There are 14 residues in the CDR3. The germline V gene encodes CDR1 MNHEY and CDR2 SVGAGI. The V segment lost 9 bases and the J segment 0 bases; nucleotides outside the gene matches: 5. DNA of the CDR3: TGTGCCAGTCACAGGGGGCTCATGAACACTGAAGCTTTCTTT. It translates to CASHRGLMNTEAFF.